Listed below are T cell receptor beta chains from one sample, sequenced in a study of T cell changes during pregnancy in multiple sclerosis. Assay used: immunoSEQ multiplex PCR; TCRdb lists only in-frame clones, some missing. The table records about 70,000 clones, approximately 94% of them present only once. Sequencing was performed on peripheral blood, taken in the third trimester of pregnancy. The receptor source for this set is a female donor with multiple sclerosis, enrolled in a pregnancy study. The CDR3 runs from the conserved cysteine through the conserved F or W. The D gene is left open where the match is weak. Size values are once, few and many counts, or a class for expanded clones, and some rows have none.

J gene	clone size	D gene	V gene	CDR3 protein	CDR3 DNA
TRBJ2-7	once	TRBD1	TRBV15	CATSSSGTVSYEQYF	TGTGCCACCAGCTCCTCCGGGACAGTCTCCTACGAGCAGTACTTC
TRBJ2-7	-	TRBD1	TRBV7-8	CASRAGDRGLGEQYF	TGTGCCAGCAGGGCAGGGGACAGGGGGCTCGGGGAGCAGTACTTC
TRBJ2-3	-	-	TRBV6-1	CASKVGAADTQYF	TGTGCCAGCAAGGTGGGGGCGGCAGATACGCAGTATTTT
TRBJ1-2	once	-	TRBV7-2	CASSLMTDGYTF	TGTGCCAGCAGCCTCATGACAGATGGCTACACCTTC
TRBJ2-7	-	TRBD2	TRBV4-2	CASSQETRGVLYEQYF	TGTGCCAGCAGCCAAGAAACACGGGGGGTCCTATACGAGCAGTACTTC
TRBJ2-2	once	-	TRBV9	CASKEGSNTGELFF	TGTGCCAGCAAAGAGGGATCGAACACCGGGGAGCTGTTTTTT
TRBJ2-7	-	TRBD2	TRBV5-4	CASSLGALAGGERLYF	TGTGCCAGCAGCTTGGGGGCACTAGCGGGGGGCGAACGATTGTACTTC
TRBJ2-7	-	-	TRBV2	CASSAYEQYF	TGTGCCAGCAGCGCGTACGAGCAGTACTTC
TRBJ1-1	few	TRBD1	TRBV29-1	CSTRAGGLNTEAFF	TGCAGCACCCGGGCAGGGGGCTTGAACACTGAAGCTTTCTTT
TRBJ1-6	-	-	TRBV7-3	CASSLEGGNSPLHF	TGTGCCAGCAGCTTGGAGGGGGGGAATTCACCCCTCCACTTT
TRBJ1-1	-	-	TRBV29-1	CSVGFLGGTEAFF	TGCAGCGTCGGGTTCCTGGGGGGCACTGAAGCTTTCTTT
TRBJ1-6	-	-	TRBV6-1	CASSSSYNSPLHF	TGTGCCAGCAGCAGCTCCTATAATTCACCCCTCCACTTT
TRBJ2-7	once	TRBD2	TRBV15	CATSRAGGSYEQYF	TGTGCCACCAGCAGGGCGGGGGGTAGCTACGAGCAGTACTTC
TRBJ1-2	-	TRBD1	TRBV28	CASSLYHRGQGGYTF	TGTGCCAGCAGTTTATACCACAGGGGGCAGGGAGGCTACACCTTC
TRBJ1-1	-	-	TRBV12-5	CASGKIGGGTEAFF	TGTGCTAGTGGGAAAATAGGGGGAGGGACTGAAGCTTTCTTT
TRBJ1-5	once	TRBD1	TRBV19	CASSMGQLGQPQHF	TGTGCCAGTAGTATGGGACAGTTAGGGCAGCCCCAGCATTTT
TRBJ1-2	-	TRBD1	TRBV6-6	CASSFLRTGNGYTF	TGTGCCAGCAGTTTCCTTCGGACAGGGAATGGCTACACCTTC
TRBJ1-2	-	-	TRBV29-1	CSVATRIDYGYTF	TGCAGCGTTGCAACGAGGATAGACTATGGCTACACCTTC
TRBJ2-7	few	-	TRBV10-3	CAISRDYEQYF	TGTGCCATCAGTCGGGACTACGAGCAGTACTTC
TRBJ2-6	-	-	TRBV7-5	CVRSLAGGQVPSGANVLTF	TGTGTCAGAAGCTTAGCAGGGGGACAGGTCCCCTCTGGGGCCAACGTCCTGACTTTC
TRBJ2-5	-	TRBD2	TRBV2	CASNRDYQETQYF	TGTGCCAGCAATCGGGACTATCAAGAGACCCAGTACTTC
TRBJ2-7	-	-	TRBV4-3	CASSQDEGAPSYEQYF	TGCGCCAGCAGCCAAGATGAGGGTGCCCCCTCCTACGAGCAGTACTTC
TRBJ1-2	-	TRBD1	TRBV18	CASSPTGARDYGYTF	TGTGCCAGCTCACCTACAGGGGCCCGAGACTATGGCTACACCTTC